This is a list of T cell receptor beta chains from one sample in a study of cytomegalovirus exposure and HLA in healthy donors. Sequenced by immunoSEQ multiplex PCR; TCRdb stores in-frame clones only, minus some. The table lists roughly 110,000 clones, about two thirds of them singletons. The sequencing input was PBMCs. All receptors derive from a boy younger than 18 in good health and CMV-seronegative. Both conserved end residues are part of each CDR3. A D gene is named only where the DNA matches it firmly. Clone size is shown for a subset of rows, as once, few, many or a class of expanded clone.

cdr3_length clone_size j_call d_call v_call cdr3_aa cdr3_nt
16 once TRBJ1-2 TRBD1 TRBV5-1 CATFSNRDRGNYGYTF TGCGCCACCTTTTCGAACCGGGACAGGGGGAACTATGGCTACACCTTC
15 . TRBJ1-1 . TRBV5-1 CASSLVVAYDTEAFF TGCGCCAGCAGCTTGGTTGTAGCTTATGACACTGAAGCTTTCTTT
15 . TRBJ2-2 . TRBV1 CTSSSLGLITGELFF TGCACCAGCAGCTCCTTGGGCCTAATTACCGGGGAGCTGTTTTTT
14 . TRBJ2-7 . TRBV9 CASSSQQGTYEQYF TGTGCCAGCAGCTCACAACAGGGAACCTACGAGCAGTACTTC
12 few TRBJ2-1 . TRBV12-5 CASGIVYNEQFF TGTGCTAGTGGTATAGTTTACAATGAGCAGTTCTTC
15 . TRBJ2-2 . TRBV5-6 CASSSRQVGTGELFF TGTGCCAGCAGCTCGAGACAGGTCGGGACCGGGGAGCTGTTTTTT
16 . TRBJ1-5 TRBD1 TRBV4-1 CASSQAPPQGAQPQHF TGCGCCAGCAGCCAAGCCCCCCCACAGGGGGCCCAGCCCCAGCATTTT
16 . TRBJ2-2 TRBD2 TRBV5-1 CASSFRGTSGTGELFF TGCGCCAGCAGCTTTCGGGGGACTAGTGGTACCGGGGAGCTGTTTTTT
19 . TRBJ2-1 TRBD1 TRBV6-9 CASSYLSSCRDRGKNEQFF TGTGCCAGCAGTTATCTCTCCAGTTGTCGGGACAGGGGAAAGAATGAGCAGTTCTTC
13 . TRBJ2-7 . TRBV6-5 CASSNRDTYEQYF TGTGCCAGCAGTAACCGGGACACGTACGAGCAGTACTTC
11 . TRBJ1-2 . TRBV7-9 CASSWTSGYTF TGTGCCAGCAGCTGGACATCTGGCTACACCTTC
16 . TRBJ1-3 . TRBV5-1 CASSFSGQNSGNTIYF TGCGCCAGCAGCTTCAGCGGACAGAACTCTGGAAACACCATATATTTT
15 . TRBJ1-4 TRBD1 TRBV27 CASSLSDRGREKLFF TGTGCCAGCAGTTTATCGGACAGGGGACGGGAAAAACTGTTTTTT
14 . TRBJ1-3 . TRBV9 CASSPRTAGNTIYF TGTGCCAGCAGCCCCAGGACAGCCGGAAACACCATATATTTT
15 . TRBJ2-1 . TRBV5-1 CASSPGLTYINEQFF TGCGCCAGCAGCCCGGGACTGACCTACATCAATGAGCAGTTCTTC
14 few TRBJ2-7 TRBD1 TRBV6-5 CASSPRDRIYEQYF TGTGCCAGCAGCCCCCGGGACAGAATCTACGAGCAGTACTTC
14 . TRBJ1-4 . TRBV19 CASSITATNEKLFF TGTGCCAGTAGTATCACAGCAACTAATGAAAAACTGTTTTTT
16 . TRBJ1-5 . TRBV5-8 CASSLLIGNFNQPQHF TGTGCCAGCAGCTTGTTGATCGGGAACTTCAATCAGCCCCAGCATTTT
15 once TRBJ1-3 . TRBV6-1 CASSLHRASGNTIYF TGTGCCAGCAGCCTACACAGGGCTTCTGGAAACACCATATATTTT
16 . TRBJ2-3 TRBD1 TRBV5-1 CASSLGGTGKPDTQYF TGCGCCAGCAGCTTGGGAGGGACAGGGAAGCCAGATACGCAGTATTTT
15 . TRBJ2-3 TRBD2 TRBV7-9 CASSTAGPSTDTQYF TGTGCCAGCAGCACAGCGGGGCCAAGCACAGATACGCAGTATTTT
14 once TRBJ1-5 . TRBV6-4 CASSEKQGGQPQHF TGTGCCAGCAGTGAAAAACAGGGCGGACAGCCCCAGCATTTT
16 . TRBJ2-3 TRBD2 TRBV5-1 CASSPTGTSAGDTQYF TGCGCCAGCAGCCCCACCGGGACTAGCGCCGGAGATACGCAGTATTTT